The 30 T cell receptor beta chains below were found in one sample sequenced in a study of control samples from healthy donors and cancer patients. TCRdb keeps only in-frame clones here, not all; method: immunoSEQ multiplex PCR. In the table there are about 190,000 clones, about 90% of which are singletons. Source material: blood. All receptors come from a man in his thirties or forties in good health.

For this clone: The sample carries other DNA sequences with the same CDR3. The chain has TRBV27 and TRBJ2-7; TRBD1 is a possible D gene (6 bases). This CDR3 is built from 13 residues. The germline CDR1 and CDR2 sequences are MNHEY and SMNVEV (reference sequence). Trimming removed 6 bases from V and 2 bases from J, with 11 bases in between. The CDR3 protein is CASRITGTYEQYF. The CDR3 bases are TGTGCCAGCAGAATTACAGGGACCTACGAGCAGTACTTC.

The chain recombines TRBV13 with TRBJ2-5; D remains unclear. Germline assignment: CDR1 PRHDT and CDR2 FYEKMQ (reference sequence). This CDR3 is 13 amino acids long. The germline V and J ends were trimmed by 1 base and 5 bases, with 8 bases remaining between them. CDR3 nucleotides: TGTGCCAGCAGCTTAGCCTTCGGGGAGACCCAGTACTTC. It encodes CASSLAFGETQYF.

The rearrangement links TRBV7-2 to TRBJ2-7, with D perhaps matching TRBD1 (6 bases). V lost 3 bases, J lost 0 bases, and 12 bases lay in between. Looked up from germline, CDR1 is SGHTA and CDR2 is FQGNSA. The CDR3 length is 15 residues. This CDR3 reads CASSFDRTSSYEQYF. The CDR3 nucleotides are TGTGCCAGCAGCTTCGACAGGACGAGCTCCTACGAGCAGTACTTC.

V gene TRBV2 combines with J gene TRBJ1-4, with D maybe TRBD1 (6 bases). The germline V and J ends were trimmed by 2 bases and 3 bases, with 13 bases remaining between them. Germline-derived CDR1 and CDR2 are SNHLY and FYNNEI. The CDR3 is 16 residues long. The CDR3 bases are TGTGCCAGCAGTGAAAGGCAGGGGCTATCTAATGAAAAACTGTTTTTT. This sequence encodes CASSERQGLSNEKLFF. The complete variable domain, with remaining parts taken from reference TRBV2 and TRBJ1-4, reads EPEVTQTPSHQVTQMGQEVILRCVPISNHLYFYWYRQILGQKVEFLVSFYNNEISEKSEIFDDQFSVERPDGSNFTLKIRSTKLEDSAMYFCASSERQGLSNEKLFFGSGTQLSVL.

This clone was observed a few times. The chain recombines TRBV29-1 with TRBJ2-3, with D perhaps TRBD1 (5 bases). This CDR3 is built from 12 residues. V lost 7 bases to trimming and J lost 4 bases, with 12 bases between them. Germline CDR1 reads SQVTM; CDR2 reads ANQGSEA. This CDR3 is CSARVGADTQYF. The CDR3 region has the DNA TGCAGCGCCAGGGTTGGGGCAGATACGCAGTATTTT.

A note on this clone: Other DNA sequences in the same sample also yield this CDR3. The chain carries TRBV2 and TRBJ2-2, with TRBD1 as a possible D gene (6 bases). Trimming cost V 4 bases and J 0 bases, with 9 bases left between them. Germline-derived CDR1 and CDR2 are SNHLY and FYNNEI. This CDR3 region has 15 residues. CDR3 protein: CASSARGPNTGELFF. CDR3 DNA sequence: TGTGCCAGCAGTGCCAGGGGCCCGAACACCGGGGAGCTGTTTTTT.

The V and J genes are TRBV19 and TRBJ1-2; 7 bases are shared with TRBD1. CDR3 length: 15 amino acids. The trim removed 5 bases at V and 3 bases at J, leaving 9 bases unmatched. Looked up from germline, CDR1 is LNHDA and CDR2 is SQIVND (reference sequence). DNA for the CDR3: TGTGCCAGTAGTTCTTTACGACAGGGAGACTATGGCTACACCTTC. Its protein product is CASSSLRQGDYGYTF.

J is TRBJ2-7 and V is TRBV27, with TRBD1 matching 8 bases. Germline lookup yields CDR1 MNHEY and CDR2 SMNVEV (reference sequence). V shed 1 base and J 7 bases; nucleotides not matched to a gene: 12. CDR3 length: 16 amino acids. The CDR3 region has the DNA TGTGCCAGCAGTTTATATGGGTCGCAGGGGGCGTGGGAGCAGTACTTC. Protein sequence: CASSLYGSQGAWEQYF.

The rearrangement links TRBV4-1 to TRBJ2-4; either TRBD1 or TRBD2 may supply D (7 bases each). The CDR3 contains 14 residues. CDR1 is MGHRA, CDR2 YSYEKL, per germline. V was shortened by 3 bases and J by 15 bases, with 21 bases between the two germline ends. CDR3 region: CASSHPGRAGDRYF. The CDR3 coding sequence is TGCGCCAGCAGCCACCCGGGGAGGGCGGGGGACAGGTACTTC.

This clone was seen only once. The CDR3 here is CATLNWGQDSNQPQHF. The CDR3 DNA is TGCGCCACCTTAAACTGGGGACAGGATAGCAATCAGCCCCAGCATTTT. The chain employs TRBV10-2 and TRBJ1-5, with TRBD1 matching over 8 bases. V lost 10 bases and J lost 0; bases outside the gene matches: 11. The CDR3 runs to 16 residues. Germline CDR1 WSHSY, CDR2 SAAADI.

The chain employs TRBV11-2 and TRBJ2-7; tentatively, D is TRBD1 or TRBD2 (5 bases each). The germline gives CDR1 SGHAT, CDR2 FQNNGV. V lost 5 bases and J lost 2, with 19 bases in between. This CDR3 has 16 amino acids. The CDR3 is CASSAVGTRQAYEQYF. CDR3 nucleotides: TGTGCCAGCAGCGCCGTAGGGACCAGACAAGCCTACGAGCAGTACTTC.

The rearrangement joins TRBV7-9 to TRBJ2-1; 12 bases are shared with TRBD2. CDR3 length: 15 amino acids. V dropped 5 bases and J dropped 6; count of bases not matched to a gene: 5. Germline V gene lookup returns CDR1 SEHNR and CDR2 FQNEAQ (reference sequence). The CDR3 spells CASSLGLAGLNEQFF. CDR3 DNA sequence: TGTGCCAGCAGCCTCGGACTAGCGGGGCTCAATGAGCAGTTCTTC. Full variable domain (remainder filled in from reference TRBV7-9 and TRBJ2-1): DTGVSQNPRHKITKRGQNVTFRCDPISEHNRLYWYRQTLGQGPEFLTYFQNEAQLEKSRLLSDRFSAERPKGSFSTLEIQRTEQGDSAMYLCASSLGLAGLNEQFFGPGTRLTVL.

The V gene is TRBV5-1, the J gene TRBJ1-1; no firm D call. The germline V gene has CDR1 SGHRS and CDR2 YFSETQ. The CDR3 consists of 15 residues. Trimming pared 5 bases from V and 2 bases from J, leaving 16 bases between. The CDR3 reads CASSLNDGRNTEAFF. The CDR3 DNA reads as TGCGCCAGCAGTCTCAATGACGGGAGAAACACTGAAGCTTTCTTT.

V and J are TRBV6-5 and TRBJ2-1, with D unresolved. Trimming took off 4 bases at V and 7 bases at J, with 17 bases between the two ends. The germline gives CDR1 MNHEY, CDR2 SVGAGI. The CDR3 totals 15 residues. DNA of the CDR3: TGTGCCAGCAGTTCCAACAAACTATTCGGGAATGAGCAGTTCTTC. It specifies CASSSNKLFGNEQFF.

The V gene is TRBV9, the J gene TRBJ2-2; weak D call: TRBD2 (5 bases). The V and J ends lost 4 bases and 4 bases respectively, with 17 bases between them. The length of the CDR3 is 16 residues. Germline CDR1 SGDLS, CDR2 YYNGEE. CDR3 sequence: CASSSREGWVTGELFF. In nucleotides, the CDR3 is TGTGCCAGCAGCTCGAGGGAAGGGTGGGTCACCGGGGAGCTGTTTTTT.

The chain has TRBV29-1 and TRBJ2-1; TRBD2 matches at 14 bases. This CDR3 has 19 residues. Germline CDR1 is SQVTM and CDR2 is ANQGSEA. Trimming removed 3 bases from V and 2 bases from J; junction bases left unmatched: 12. CDR3 sequence reads: CSVEYNGLAGGRAYNEQFF. The CDR3, as DNA: TGCAGCGTTGAGTATAATGGACTAGCGGGGGGTAGGGCCTACAATGAGCAGTTCTTC.

In its sample, this clone was seen a few times. The V and J genes are TRBV6-1 and TRBJ1-1; D remains ambiguous. The CDR3 has 16 amino acids. V shed 1 base and J shed 1 base, with 13 bases lying between them. The germline V gene has CDR1 MNHNS and CDR2 SASEGT. The CDR3 sequence: CASSEGRPRANTEAFF. The CDR3, as DNA: TGTGCCAGCAGTGAAGGGAGACCACGGGCGAACACTGAAGCTTTCTTT.

V usage is TRBV5-6 and J usage is TRBJ1-1; D possibly corresponds to TRBD1 (5 bases). Germline V CDR1 and CDR2: SGHDT, YYEEEE. The CDR3 has 15 residues. The V gene lost 1 base and the J gene lost 4 bases, with 14 bases spanning the gap. CDR3: CASSLFVGGPTEAFF. In DNA form, the CDR3 reads TGTGCCAGCAGCTTGTTCGTGGGGGGTCCCACTGAAGCTTTCTTT.

The genes are TRBV21-1 and TRBJ2-2; the table gives TRBD2 as D, unverified against the DNA. TRBV21-1 is described as a pseudogene. This CDR3 region has 17 residues. The CDR3 spells CASRTWEGLAYTGELFF. Written as DNA, the CDR3 is TGTGCCAGCAGAACCTGGGAGGGACTAGCCTACACCGGGGAGCTGTTTTTT.

The V call is TRBV7-3, the J call TRBJ2-1; 10 bases fit TRBD2. V lost 6 bases and J lost 0; bases outside the gene matches: 11. The CDR3 runs to 18 residues. The germline CDR1 and CDR2 sequences are SGHTA and FQGTGA. CDR3 DNA: TGTGCCAGCAGTTCTAATAGCGGGGGGCCGAGCTCCTACAATGAGCAGTTCTTC. Translating gives CASSSNSGGPSSYNEQFF. The entire variable domain, with the rest obtained from reference TRBV7-3 and TRBJ2-1, is as follows: GAGVSQTPSNKVTEKGKYVELRCDPISGHTALYWYRQSLGQGPEFLIYFQGTGAADDSGLPNDRFFAVRPEGSVSTLKIQRTERGDSAVYLCASSSNSGGPSSYNEQFFGPGTRLTVL.

The chain couples TRBV7-8 to TRBJ2-3; D possibly corresponds to TRBD1 (5 bases). The V and J ends lost 5 bases and 3 bases respectively, with 18 bases between them. Germline assignment: CDR1 SGHVS and CDR2 FQNEAQ. The CDR3 contains 16 residues. CDR3 amino acids: CASSPSLAGPTDTQYF. CDR3 DNA sequence: TGTGCCAGCAGCCCTAGTTTGGCAGGGCCTACAGATACGCAGTATTTT.

The chain joins TRBV6-5 to TRBJ1-1; TRBD1 matches at 7 bases. The CDR3 totals 15 residues. CDR1 is MNHEY, CDR2 SVGAGI, per germline. The J segment lost 3 bases and the V segment lost 4 bases, leaving 8 bases of the junction unmatched. CDR3 residues: CASSSAGTADTEAFF. The CDR3 DNA reads TGTGCCAGCAGTTCGGCTGGGACAGCGGACACTGAAGCTTTCTTT.

As for this clone: The sample holds other DNA sequences that translate to the same CDR3. The chain carries TRBV27 and TRBJ1-5; D ambiguous. The CDR3 totals 12 residues. V was clipped by 1 base and J by 6 bases, with 4 bases between them. Germline V gives CDR1 MNHEY, CDR2 SMNVEV (reference sequence). CDR3 loop: CASSLLGQPQHF. The CDR3 DNA is TGTGCCAGCAGTTTATTAGGTCAGCCCCAGCATTTT.

This sequence joins TRBV6-5 and TRBJ1-4, with D possibly matching TRBD1 (5 bases). The V end was cut by 2 bases, the J end by 8 bases, with 6 bases between. Germline CDR1 reads MNHEY; CDR2 reads SVGAGI. This CDR3 spans 12 amino acids. CDR3 coding DNA: TGTGCCAGCAGTTACGGGGGGGAAAAACTGTTTTTT. Translated: CASSYGGEKLFF.

The chain has TRBV6-4 and TRBJ2-3, with D perhaps given as TRBD1 or TRBD2 (5 bases each). V was clipped by 2 bases and J by 0 bases, with 6 bases between them. Germline CDR1 MRHNA, CDR2 SNTAGT. The CDR3 runs to 14 residues. This chain's CDR3 is CASSDGGSTDTQYF. The CDR3 DNA reads TGTGCCAGCAGTGACGGGGGTAGCACAGATACGCAGTATTTT.

This chain connects TRBV19 to TRBJ1-3, with unresolved D. CDR3 length equals 14 residues. Trimming stripped 7 bases from V and 0 bases from J, with 10 bases between. Germline values: CDR1 LNHDA, CDR2 SQIVND (reference sequence). The CDR3 loop reads CASMGSLSGNTIYF. CDR3 nucleotides: TGTGCCAGTATGGGCAGCCTCTCTGGAAACACCATATATTTT.

The chain has TRBV24-1 and TRBJ2-7; tentative D call: TRBD1 (6 bases). The CDR3 consists of 14 residues. Germline V gene sequence: CDR1 KGHDR, CDR2 SFDVKD. The V end was cut by 4 bases, the J end by 3 bases, with 12 bases between. This chain's CDR3 is CATSETQGGYEQYF. The CDR3 DNA follows: TGTGCCACCAGTGAAACACAGGGTGGCTACGAGCAGTACTTC.

J is TRBJ1-6 and V is TRBV18; 8 bases fit TRBD1. V trimming: 3 bases; J trimming: 14 bases; junction bases outside the gene matches: 27. CDR3 size: 20 residues. Germline values: CDR1 KGHSH, CDR2 LQKENI. The CDR3 DNA is TGTGCCAGCTCACCGCTCACGGCGGGGACAGGCCTGGGGCCTAGTCCAACCCTCCACTTT. This gives the protein CASSPLTAGTGLGPSPTLHF.

This clone was seen just once. This rearrangement joins TRBV28 to TRBJ1-2; 8 bases map to TRBD1. Germline V gives CDR1 MDHEN, CDR2 SYDVKM. V lost 3 bases and J lost 6; bases outside the gene matches: 6. This CDR3 region has 14 residues. CDR3 sequence: CASSFPRGRDGYTF. In nucleotides, the CDR3 is TGTGCCAGCAGTTTCCCCAGGGGGCGGGATGGCTACACCTTC.

V is TRBV18 and J is TRBJ2-5; D gene uncertain. The CDR3 spans 17 residues. From germline, CDR1 is KGHSH and CDR2 LQKENI. Trimming left V 4 bases short and J 2 bases short, with 20 bases between. The CDR3 protein is CASSHNPLRRPQETQYF. In DNA, the CDR3 is TGTGCCAGCTCACACAACCCCCTGAGACGGCCACAAGAGACCCAGTACTTC.